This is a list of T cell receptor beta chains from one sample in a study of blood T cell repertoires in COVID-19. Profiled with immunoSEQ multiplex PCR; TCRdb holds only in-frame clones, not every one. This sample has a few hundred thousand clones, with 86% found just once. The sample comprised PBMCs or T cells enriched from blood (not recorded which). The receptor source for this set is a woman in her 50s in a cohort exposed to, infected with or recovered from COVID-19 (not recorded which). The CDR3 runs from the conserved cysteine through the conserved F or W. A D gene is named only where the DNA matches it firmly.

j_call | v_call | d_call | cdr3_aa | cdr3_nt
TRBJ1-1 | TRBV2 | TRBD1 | CASTQGGPNTEAFF | TGTGCCAGCACACAGGGGGGACCGAACACTGAAGCTTTCTTT
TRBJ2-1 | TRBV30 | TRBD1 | CAWSVSGTGGDEQFF | TGTGCCTGGAGTGTTAGCGGGACAGGGGGGGATGAGCAGTTCTTC
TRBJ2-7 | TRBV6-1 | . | CASSDRVLDEQYF | TGTGCCAGCAGTGACAGGGTGTTGGACGAGCAGTACTTC
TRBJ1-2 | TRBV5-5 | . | CASSLGRGNYGYTF | TGTGCCAGCAGCTTGGGCAGGGGAAACTATGGCTACACCTTC
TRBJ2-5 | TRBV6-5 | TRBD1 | CASSYHGTGGRETQYF | TGTGCCAGCAGTTACCATGGGACAGGGGGGCGGGAGACCCAGTACTTC
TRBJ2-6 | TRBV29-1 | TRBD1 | CSVEGQGDPGANVLTF | TGCAGCGTTGAAGGACAGGGGGATCCTGGGGCCAACGTCCTGACTTTC
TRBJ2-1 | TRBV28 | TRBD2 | CASSKLWRGGTEQFF | TGTGCCAGCAGTAAACTCTGGCGGGGGGGCACTGAGCAGTTCTTC
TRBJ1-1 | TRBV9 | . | CASSVLRESEAFF | TGTGCCAGCAGCGTACTCCGCGAGAGTGAAGCTTTCTTT
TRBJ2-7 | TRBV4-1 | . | CASSQIFLEYEQYF | TGCGCCAGCAGCCAAATTTTTTTAGAATACGAGCAGTACTTC
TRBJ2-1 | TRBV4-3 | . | CASSQDHYSYNEQFF | TGCGCCAGCAGCCAAGACCACTACTCCTACAATGAGCAGTTCTTC
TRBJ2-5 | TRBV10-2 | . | CASSTGFETQYF | TGCGCCAGCAGTACAGGGTTCGAGACCCAGTACTTC
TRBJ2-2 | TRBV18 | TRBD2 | CASSSGGTAWELFF | TGTGCCAGCTCATCCGGGGGGACGGCGTGGGAGCTGTTTTTT
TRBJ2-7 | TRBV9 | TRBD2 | CASSVGGTRSYEQYF | TGTGCCAGCAGCGTGGGGGGGACCCGCTCCTACGAGCAGTACTTC